One sample yielded the 21 T cell receptor beta chains listed below, sequenced in a study of response to subunit inactivated influenza vaccine. TCRdb recomputed calls from the RT-PCR reads with MiXCR, one row per CDR3 protein. This table holds fewer than 700,000 distinct CDR3 sequences, 10% to 15% found once. The source material was PBMCs from blood, sampled 40 to 50 days after vaccination. The source is a man aged 45-65 years who received an inactivated influenza vaccine.

The chain is built from TRBV7-2 and TRBJ2-7; 13 bases map to TRBD2. The trim removed 5 bases at V and 2 bases at J, leaving 6 bases unmatched. There are 16 residues in the CDR3. Germline V gives CDR1 SGHTA, CDR2 FQGNSA. CDR3 residues: CASSPAGTSGAYEQYF. The CDR3 DNA sequence: TGTGCCAGCAGCCCAGCCGGGACTAGCGGGGCCTACGAGCAGTACTTC.

The chain uses TRBV20-1 and TRBJ2-7, with D tentatively TRBD2 (6 bases). This CDR3 has 15 amino acids. V was shortened by 0 bases and J by 2 bases, with 14 bases between the two germline ends. Per germline, CDR1 DFQATT and CDR2 SNEGSKA (reference sequence). Written as DNA, the CDR3 is TGCAGTGCTAGAGATCTGGGGGGAGAGGCCTACGAGCAGTACTTC. It yields the protein CSARDLGGEAYEQYF.

The chain joins TRBV28 to TRBJ2-7, with D perhaps matching TRBD1 or TRBD2 (6 bases each). Per germline, CDR1 MDHEN and CDR2 SYDVKM. V was pared by 5 bases and J by 2 bases, with 16 bases between. This CDR3 spans 15 amino acids. CDR3 loop: CASSEHQGRTYEQYF. As DNA, the CDR3 is TGTGCCAGCAGTGAACATCAGGGGAGGACCTACGAGCAGTACTTC.

The sample holds a few counts of this clonotype. This rearrangement joins TRBV30 to TRBJ1-1, with D uncertain. V was cut by 3 bases and J by 3 bases, with 11 bases left in between. The CDR3 covers 13 residues. Germline-derived CDR1 and CDR2 are GTSNPN and SVGIG (reference sequence). The CDR3, as DNA: TGTGCCTGGAGACACCCCCAGGACACTGAAGCTTTCTTT. It encodes CAWRHPQDTEAFF.

This clonotype was recorded at least ten times. The V call is TRBV6-2 or TRBV6-3, the J call TRBJ2-7; TRBD2 agrees at 7 bases. From germline, CDR1 is MNHEY and CDR2 SVGEGT. This CDR3 spans 15 amino acids. The V gene end was trimmed by 4 bases and the J gene end by 2 bases; junction bases not matched to a gene: 8. CDR3 nucleotide sequence: TGTGCCAGCAGTTTATCATGGGGGACTACCTACGAGCAGTACTTC. This translates into CASSLSWGTTYEQYF.

V and J are TRBV20-1 and TRBJ2-1; D gene unclear. V was cut by 6 bases and J by 1 base, with 13 bases left in between. This CDR3 is built from 14 residues. CDR1 and CDR2 from the germline V gene are DFQATT and SNEGSKA (reference sequence). The CDR3 sequence: CSAPLIRSYNEQFF. In DNA form, the CDR3 reads TGCAGTGCGCCCCTAATAAGATCCTACAATGAGCAGTTCTTC.

V and J are TRBV28 and TRBJ2-1; the match to TRBD2 covers 8 bases. The ends lost 3 bases at V and 7 bases at J; junction bases unmatched: 8. The germline V gene has CDR1 MDHEN and CDR2 SYDVKM. The CDR3 has 15 residues. The CDR3 sequence is CASSFQSGSLNEQFF. The CDR3 bases are TGTGCCAGCAGTTTTCAAAGCGGGAGTTTGAATGAGCAGTTCTTC.

The table lists this clonotype with many counts. The J gene is TRBJ2-3, the V gene TRBV10-3; D is uncertain. Germline CDR1 is ENHRY and CDR2 is SYGVKD. The CDR3 contains 15 residues. The germline V and J ends were trimmed by 6 bases and 0 bases, with 13 bases remaining between them. The CDR3 region has the DNA TGTGCCATCAGGCGGTCGTCAGAAAGCACAGATACGCAGTATTTT. Amino acid sequence: CAIRRSSESTDTQYF.

The gene calls are TRBV20-1 and TRBJ2-1; D may be TRBD2 (5 bases). The CDR3 has 16 residues. Germline assignment: CDR1 DFQATT and CDR2 SNEGSKA (reference sequence). Deletions cut 0 bases from V and 0 bases from J, with 12 bases between. In DNA form, the CDR3 reads TGCAGTGCTAGAGATCTAAGCGGAGTCTCCTACAATGAGCAGTTCTTC. This codes for CSARDLSGVSYNEQFF.

This clonotype has a handful of counts. The rearrangement links TRBV4-2 to TRBJ2-3; D tentatively reads TRBD1 or TRBD2 (6 bases each). Deletions cut 3 bases from V and 5 bases from J, with 15 bases between. The germline V gene encodes CDR1 LGHNA and CDR2 YNFKEQ. This CDR3 has 15 amino acids. The CDR3 DNA reads TGTGCCAGCAGCCAGGCGTCGGGGGCTGGAGATACGCAGTATTTT. Its translation: CASSQASGAGDTQYF.

This clonotype occurred a few times. The J gene is TRBJ1-5, the V gene TRBV6-5, with D possibly matching TRBD1 (6 bases). The CDR3 runs to 15 residues. The ends were cut back, 2 bases at V and 7 bases at J, with 15 bases in the middle. Per the germline V gene, CDR1 is MNHEY and CDR2 is SVGAGI. Written as DNA, the CDR3 is TGTGCCAGCAGTTACGCAGGGGTTTCTGGCCAGCCCCAGCATTTT. Translation gives CASSYAGVSGQPQHF.

This clonotype appeared many times. The rearrangement uses TRBV10-3 and TRBJ2-3; D may be TRBD1 or TRBD2 (5 bases each). Trimming removed 6 bases at V and 0 bases at J, with 13 bases between. CDR1 ENHRY and CDR2 SYGVKD come from the germline V gene. The CDR3 length is 15 residues. The CDR3 loop reads CAIRGDGLSTDTQYF. The CDR3 DNA follows: TGTGCCATCAGGGGGGACGGACTTAGCACAGATACGCAGTATTTT.

The chain links TRBV18 to TRBJ2-1; 9 nucleotides agree with TRBD1. J gave up 5 bases and V 4 bases, and 9 bases lay outside the gene matches. CDR1 is KGHSH, CDR2 LQKENI, per germline. The CDR3 extends over 16 amino acids. The CDR3 here is CASSLTGTGSNNEQFF. CDR3 sequence (DNA): TGTGCCAGCTCACTGACCGGGACAGGGTCCAACAATGAGCAGTTCTTC.

The V call is TRBV7-3, the J call TRBJ2-2, with unresolved D. Trimming left V 4 bases short and J 7 bases short, with 19 bases between. The CDR3 is 16 residues long. In germline, CDR1 is SGHTA, CDR2 FQGTGA. The CDR3 region has the DNA TGTGCCAGCAGCTCCGAAACGTCGGACGCCTACGGGGAGCTGTTTTTT. Its protein is CASSSETSDAYGELFF.

This clonotype was found many times. This chain links TRBV6-2 or TRBV6-3 with TRBJ1-5, with TRBD1 identical over 9 bases. V lost 5 bases, J lost 4 bases, and 15 bases stayed unmatched. This CDR3 spans 18 amino acids. Germline V gene lookup returns CDR1 MNHEY and CDR2 SVGEGT. The CDR3 nucleotides read TGTGCCAGCAGTGCGGAACACAGGGGGCGGTACCCGAATCAGCCCCAGCATTTT. Translating gives CASSAEHRGRYPNQPQHF.

In this sample, this clonotype turned up a few times. The J gene is TRBJ2-3, the V gene TRBV6-1; D remains ambiguous. Germline V gene sequence: CDR1 MNHNS, CDR2 SASEGT. V was shortened by 6 bases and J by 7 bases, with 14 bases between the two germline ends. The CDR3 is made up of 13 amino acids. CDR3 in amino acids: CASSMLDTHTQYF. DNA for the CDR3: TGTGCCAGCAGCATGCTCGACACGCATACGCAGTATTTT.

This clonotype was detected only a few times. The V gene is TRBV9, the J gene TRBJ2-3, with 15 bases aligning to TRBD2. Germline V gene data show CDR1 as SGDLS and CDR2 as YYNGEE. V was pared by 5 bases and J by 4 bases, with 11 bases of the junction left unmatched. This CDR3 has 18 amino acids. In DNA form, the CDR3 reads TGTGCCAGCAGTAGAGTCCCCGGACTAGCGGGAGGGGCAGATACGCAGTATTTT. Translated, it gives CASSRVPGLAGGADTQYF.

The DNA for the CDR3 is TGTGCCAGCAGCTTCGGGCAGTACAATCAGCCCCAGCATTTT. Encoded protein: CASSFGQYNQPQHF. The chain joins TRBV7-2 to TRBJ1-5; no firm D call. The length of the CDR3 is 14 residues. In germline, CDR1 is SGHTA, CDR2 FQGNSA. V lost 3 bases and J 3 bases, leaving 9 bases between the germline ends.

The table lists this clonotype with a few counts. The chain couples TRBV4-2 to TRBJ1-6; D is unresolved. V was shortened by 1 base and J by 8 bases, with 12 bases between the two germline ends. Germline V gene data show CDR1 as LGHNA and CDR2 as YNFKEQ. This CDR3 comprises 15 residues. The CDR3 DNA follows: TGTGCCAGCAGCCAAGGGGTGGGCGGTGATTCACCCCTCCACTTT. Its translation: CASSQGVGGDSPLHF.

This clonotype has only a few counts. V usage is TRBV5-1 and J usage is TRBJ2-5, with a possible D match to TRBD1 (5 bases). The CDR3 is 14 residues long. Per germline, CDR1 SGHRS and CDR2 YFSETQ. V was cut by 3 bases and J by 1 base, with 10 bases left in between. The CDR3 is CASSYDSAQETQYF. The CDR3 region has the DNA TGCGCCAGCAGCTATGACAGCGCCCAAGAGACCCAGTACTTC.

This clonotype occurred a few times. This rearrangement joins TRBV29-1 to TRBJ1-1; D uncertain. The CDR3 sequence is 10 residues long. Trimming left V 5 bases short and J 0 bases short, with 1 base between. Germline CDR1 SQVTM, CDR2 ANQGSEA. CDR3 loop: CSVMNTEAFF. Here the CDR3 DNA reads TGCAGCGTTATGAACACTGAAGCTTTCTTT. The full variable domain, rest sourced from reference TRBV29-1 and TRBJ1-1, is SAVISQKPSRDICQRGTSLTIQCQVDSQVTMMFWYRQQPGQSLTLIATANQGSEATYESGFVIDKFPISRPNLTFSTLTVSNMSPEDSSIYLCSVMNTEAFFGQGTRLTVV.